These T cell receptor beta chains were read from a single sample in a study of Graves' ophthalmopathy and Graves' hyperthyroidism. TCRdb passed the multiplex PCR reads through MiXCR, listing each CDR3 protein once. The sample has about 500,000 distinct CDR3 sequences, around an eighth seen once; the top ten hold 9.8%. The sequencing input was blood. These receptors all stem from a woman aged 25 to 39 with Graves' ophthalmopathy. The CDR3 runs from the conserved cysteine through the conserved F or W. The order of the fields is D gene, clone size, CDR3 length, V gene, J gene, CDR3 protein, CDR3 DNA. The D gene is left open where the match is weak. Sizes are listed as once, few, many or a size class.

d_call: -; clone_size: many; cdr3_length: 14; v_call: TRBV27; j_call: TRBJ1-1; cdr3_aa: CASSLKWKGTEAFF; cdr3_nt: TGTGCCAGCAGTTTAAAGTGGAAGGGCACTGAAGCTTTCTTT
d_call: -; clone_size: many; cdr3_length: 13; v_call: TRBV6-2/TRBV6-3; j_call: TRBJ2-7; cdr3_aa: CASSPPDWFEQYF; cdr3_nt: TGTGCCAGCAGTCCTCCGGACTGGTTCGAGCAGTACTTC
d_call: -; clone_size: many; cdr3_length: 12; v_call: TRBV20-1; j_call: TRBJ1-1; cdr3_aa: CSAREGGTEAFF; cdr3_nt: TGCAGTGCTAGAGAAGGTGGCACTGAAGCTTTCTTT
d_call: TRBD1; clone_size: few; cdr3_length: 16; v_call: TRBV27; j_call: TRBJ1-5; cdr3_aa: CASTRRTGNSNQPQHF; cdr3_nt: TGTGCCAGCACCCGACGGACAGGAAATAGCAATCAGCCCCAGCATTTT
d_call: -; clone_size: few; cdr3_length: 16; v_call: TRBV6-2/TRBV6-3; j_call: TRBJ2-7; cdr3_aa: CASSYHRGSGDYEQYF; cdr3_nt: TGTGCCAGCAGTTACCACCGGGGGTCCGGGGACTACGAGCAGTACTTC
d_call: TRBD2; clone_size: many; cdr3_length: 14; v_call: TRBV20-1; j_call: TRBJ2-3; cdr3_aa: CSAGGAGRTDTQYF; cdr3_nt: TGCAGTGCTGGGGGAGCGGGACGCACAGATACGCAGTATTTT
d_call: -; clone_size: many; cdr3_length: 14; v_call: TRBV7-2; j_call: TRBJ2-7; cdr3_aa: CASSSVVGAYEQYF; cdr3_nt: TGTGCCAGCAGCTCCGTCGTGGGGGCATACGAGCAGTACTTC
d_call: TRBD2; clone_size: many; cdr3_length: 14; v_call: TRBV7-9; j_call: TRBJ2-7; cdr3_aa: CASSSSGRRYEQYF; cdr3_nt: TGTGCCAGCAGCTCTAGCGGGAGGAGATACGAGCAGTACTTC
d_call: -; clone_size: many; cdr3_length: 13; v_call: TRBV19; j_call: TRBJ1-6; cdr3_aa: CATKRQGNSPLHF; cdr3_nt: TGTGCCACGAAGAGGCAGGGTAATTCACCCCTCCACTTT
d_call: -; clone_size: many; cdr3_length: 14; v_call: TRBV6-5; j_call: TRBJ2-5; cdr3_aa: CASSLLAFQETQYF; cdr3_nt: TGTGCCAGCAGCCTTCTAGCGTTCCAAGAGACCCAGTACTTC
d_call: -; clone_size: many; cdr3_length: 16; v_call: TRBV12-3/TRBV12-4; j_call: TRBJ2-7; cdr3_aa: CASSFLPLGQNYEQYF; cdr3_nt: TGTGCCAGCAGTTTCCTTCCGTTAGGACAGAACTACGAGCAGTACTTC
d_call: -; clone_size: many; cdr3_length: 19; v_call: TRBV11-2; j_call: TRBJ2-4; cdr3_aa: CASSQEDREGWLAKNIQYF; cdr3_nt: TGTGCCAGCAGCCAAGAGGACAGGGAGGGGTGGTTAGCCAAAAACATTCAGTACTTC
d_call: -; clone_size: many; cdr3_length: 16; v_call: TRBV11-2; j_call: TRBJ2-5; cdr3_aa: CASSLASRGAGETQYF; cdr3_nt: TGTGCCAGCAGCTTAGCCTCGAGGGGGGCAGGAGAGACCCAGTACTTC
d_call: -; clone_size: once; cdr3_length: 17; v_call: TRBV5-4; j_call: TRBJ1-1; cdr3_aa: CASSLRTALNLNTEAFF; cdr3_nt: TGTGCCAGCAGCTTACGCACAGCCTTAAATCTGAACACTGAAGCTTTCTTT
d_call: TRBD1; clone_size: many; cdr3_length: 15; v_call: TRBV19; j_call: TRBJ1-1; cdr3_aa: CASSTQGQGNTEAFF; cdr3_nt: TGTGCCAGTAGTACTCAGGGACAGGGAAACACTGAAGCTTTCTTT
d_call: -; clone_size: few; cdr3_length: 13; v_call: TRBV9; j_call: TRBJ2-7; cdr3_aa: CASSASSSAEQYF; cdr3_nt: TGTGCCAGCAGCGCCAGTTCGAGCGCGGAGCAGTACTTC
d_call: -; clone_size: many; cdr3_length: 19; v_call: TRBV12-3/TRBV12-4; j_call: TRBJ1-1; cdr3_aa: CASSLGRREIRFVNTEAFF; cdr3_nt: TGTGCCAGCAGTTTAGGTAGGCGTGAGATTCGCTTCGTGAACACTGAAGCTTTCTTT
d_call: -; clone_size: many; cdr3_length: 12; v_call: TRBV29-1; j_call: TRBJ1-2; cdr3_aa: CSVDQGNYGYTF; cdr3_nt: TGCAGCGTTGATCAGGGAAACTATGGCTACACCTTC